This is a list of T cell receptor beta chains from one sample in a study of OX40 agonist ivuxolimab in advanced cancers. Sequencing used immunoSEQ multiplex PCR; TCRdb keeps in-frame clones, though not all of them. The data hold 20,000 or so clones, with less than 95% observed a single time. Material: CD4+ or CD8+ T cells sorted from blood, obtained in a trial of the OX40 agonist ivuxolimab. The source is an adult with an advanced solid tumor such as melanoma, head and neck, liver or kidney cancer. CDR3s include the opening cysteine and the closing phenylalanine or tryptophan. A D gene is named only where the DNA matches it firmly.

d_gene	j_gene	v_gene	CDR3nt	CDR3aa
-	TRBJ2-5	TRBV5-1	TGCGCCACTGCTACATCCGGGGGGCACCAAGAGACCCAGTACTTC	CATATSGGHQETQYF
TRBD2	TRBJ2-3	TRBV7-8	TGTGCCAGCAGCTTAGTACCAGGCGGGGGAGGCACAGATACGCAGTATTTT	CASSLVPGGGGTDTQYF
TRBD1	TRBJ2-7	TRBV28	TGTGCCAGCAGTTTTCCGGGACAGGGGGACTACGAGCAGTACTTC	CASSFPGQGDYEQYF
TRBD1	TRBJ2-1	TRBV29-1	TGCAGCGCACAAACTACAGGGGTCGACAATGAGCAGTTCTTC	CSAQTTGVDNEQFF
-	TRBJ2-7	TRBV19	TGTGCCAGTAGTATTTGGTTAGGGCACAGCTACGAGCAGTACTTC	CASSIWLGHSYEQYF
TRBD1	TRBJ2-7	TRBV11-3	TGTGCCAGCAGCCCTCGGACAGGGCTTTACGAGCAGTACTTC	CASSPRTGLYEQYF
-	TRBJ1-2	TRBV30	TGTGCCTGGAGTCTTTCGGGGTTTGCGAAGGGGAACTATGGCTACACCTTC	CAWSLSGFAKGNYGYTF
-	TRBJ1-5	TRBV19	TGTGCCAGTAGTTCCTCAGGGTTTCAGCCCCAGCATTTT	CASSSSGFQPQHF
-	TRBJ2-1	TRBV19	TGTGCCAGTAGCCACAGGAACCTGAACAATGAGCAGTTCTTC	CASSHRNLNNEQFF
-	TRBJ2-7	TRBV27	TGTGCCAGCAGTAGTAGACTCCTAACCTACGAGCAGTACTTC	CASSSRLLTYEQYF
-	TRBJ2-5	TRBV27	TGTGCCAGCAGTCCCCACGCCTACCAAGAGACCCAGTACTTC	CASSPHAYQETQYF
TRBD1	TRBJ1-1	TRBV6-1	TGTGCCAGCAGTTTATCCGGGACAGGTCAAAGGGCTTTCTTT	CASSLSGTGQRAFF
-	TRBJ2-1	TRBV5-6	TGTGCCAGCAGCTTGGTCAGGGGGGATGAGCAGTTCTTC	CASSLVRGDEQFF
-	TRBJ1-2	TRBV15	TGTGCCACCAGCAGACAGGGGACCTATGGCTACACCTTC	CATSRQGTYGYTF
-	TRBJ1-1	TRBV14	TGTGCCAGCAGCCCGGGGGCCCCTGAAGCTTTCTTT	CASSPGAPEAFF
TRBD2	TRBJ2-2	TRBV11-2	TGTGCCAGCAGCTTAGATCCAGCGGGAGAGGGGGAGCTGTTTTTT	CASSLDPAGEGELFF
-	TRBJ2-1	TRBV9	TGTGCCAGCAGCGTAGACGGAGGGAACAATGAGCAGTTCTTC	CASSVDGGNNEQFF
TRBD2	TRBJ2-1	TRBV7-2	TGTGCCAGCAGCTTAGTCCCTAGCGGGAGCCATGAGCAGTTCTTC	CASSLVPSGSHEQFF